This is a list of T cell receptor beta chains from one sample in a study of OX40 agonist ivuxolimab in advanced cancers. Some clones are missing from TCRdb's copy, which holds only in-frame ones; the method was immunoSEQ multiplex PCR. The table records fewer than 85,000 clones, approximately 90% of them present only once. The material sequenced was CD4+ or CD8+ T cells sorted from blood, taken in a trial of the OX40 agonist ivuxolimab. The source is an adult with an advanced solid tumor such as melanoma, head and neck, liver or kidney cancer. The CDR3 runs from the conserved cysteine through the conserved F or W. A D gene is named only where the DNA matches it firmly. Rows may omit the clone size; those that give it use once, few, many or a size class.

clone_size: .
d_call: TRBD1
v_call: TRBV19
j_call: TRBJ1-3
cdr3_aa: CATKPDRGQGNTIYF
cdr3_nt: TGTGCCACAAAACCTGATAGGGGGCAAGGAAACACCATATATTTT

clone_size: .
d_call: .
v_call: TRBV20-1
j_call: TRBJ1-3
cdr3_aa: CSARGGNTIYF
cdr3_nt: TGCAGTGCTAGAGGTGGAAACACCATATATTTT

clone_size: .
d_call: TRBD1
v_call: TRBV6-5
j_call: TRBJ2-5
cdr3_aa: CASKDRVGQETQYF
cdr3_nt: TGTGCCAGCAAGGACAGGGTGGGCCAAGAGACCCAGTACTTC

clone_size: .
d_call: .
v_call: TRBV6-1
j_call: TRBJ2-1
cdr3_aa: CASSVQGIYNEQFF
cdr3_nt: TGTGCCAGCAGTGTACAGGGAATCTACAATGAGCAGTTCTTC

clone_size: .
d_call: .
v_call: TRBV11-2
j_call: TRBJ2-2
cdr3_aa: CASSLSNTGELFF
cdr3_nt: TGTGCCAGCAGCTTAAGTAACACCGGGGAGCTGTTTTTT

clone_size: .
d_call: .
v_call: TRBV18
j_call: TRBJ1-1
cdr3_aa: CASSPFLGQYTEAFF
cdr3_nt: TGTGCCAGCTCACCATTTTTAGGACAGTACACTGAAGCTTTCTTT

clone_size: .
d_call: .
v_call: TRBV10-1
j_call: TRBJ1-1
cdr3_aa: CASSVPGVTEAFF
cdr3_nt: TGCGCCAGCAGTGTTCCCGGGGTCACTGAAGCTTTCTTT

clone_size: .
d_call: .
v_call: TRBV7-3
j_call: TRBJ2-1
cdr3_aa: CASSPYPRRGAEQFF
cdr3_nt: TGTGCCAGCAGCCCCTATCCGAGGAGGGGTGCTGAGCAGTTCTTC

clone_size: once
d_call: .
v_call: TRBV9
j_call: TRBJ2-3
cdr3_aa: CASSVAGSTDTQYF
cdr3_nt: TGTGCCAGCAGCGTAGCAGGGAGCACAGATACGCAGTATTTT

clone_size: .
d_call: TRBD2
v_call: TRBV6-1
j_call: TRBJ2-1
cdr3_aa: CASSEAWGGNEQFF
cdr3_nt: TGTGCCAGCAGTGAAGCCTGGGGGGGGAATGAGCAGTTCTTC

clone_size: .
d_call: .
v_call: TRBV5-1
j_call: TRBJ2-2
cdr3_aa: CASSGGLGGGTGELFF
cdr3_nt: TGCGCCAGCAGCGGAGGCTTGGGGGGCGGCACCGGGGAGCTGTTTTTT

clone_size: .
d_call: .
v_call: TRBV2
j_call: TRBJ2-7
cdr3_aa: CASSTLTATEQYF
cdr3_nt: TGTGCCAGCAGTACCCTGACAGCTACCGAGCAGTACTTC

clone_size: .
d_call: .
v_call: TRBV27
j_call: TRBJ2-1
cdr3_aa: CASSPARRGEQFF
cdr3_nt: TGTGCCAGCAGCCCCGCGCGCCGAGGTGAGCAGTTCTTC

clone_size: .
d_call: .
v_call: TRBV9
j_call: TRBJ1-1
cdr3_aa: CASSVDGPLGTEAFF
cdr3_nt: TGTGCCAGCAGCGTAGACGGGCCGCTGGGCACTGAAGCTTTCTTT

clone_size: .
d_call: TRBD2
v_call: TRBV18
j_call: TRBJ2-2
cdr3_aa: CASSPGLAGPSNTGELFF
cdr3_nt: TGTGCCAGCTCACCCGGACTAGCGGGACCCTCGAACACCGGGGAGCTGTTTTTT

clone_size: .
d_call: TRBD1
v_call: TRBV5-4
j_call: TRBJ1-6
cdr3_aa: CASSHRDRGNSPLHF
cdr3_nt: TGTGCCAGCAGCCATAGGGACAGGGGTAATTCACCCCTCCACTTT

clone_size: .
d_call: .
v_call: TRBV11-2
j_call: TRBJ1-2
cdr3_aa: CASSLGGIYGYTF
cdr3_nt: TGTGCCAGCAGCTTAGGGGGGATCTATGGCTACACCTTC

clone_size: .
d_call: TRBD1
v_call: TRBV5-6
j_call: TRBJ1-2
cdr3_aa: CASSPRTGGGLYGYTF
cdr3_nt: TGTGCCAGCAGCCCCCGGACAGGAGGGGGTTTATATGGCTACACCTTC

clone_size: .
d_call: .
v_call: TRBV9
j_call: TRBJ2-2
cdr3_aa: CASSVGGLGTGELFF
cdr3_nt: TGTGCCAGCAGCGTCGGGGGATTAGGCACCGGGGAGCTGTTTTTT

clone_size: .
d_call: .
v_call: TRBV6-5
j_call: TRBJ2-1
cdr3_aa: CASSRQSLSYNEQFF
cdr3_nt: TGTGCCAGCAGTCGACAGTCCCTTTCCTACAATGAGCAGTTCTTC

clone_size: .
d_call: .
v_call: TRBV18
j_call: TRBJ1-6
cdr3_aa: CASSPQSGRDSPLHF
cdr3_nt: TGTGCCAGCTCACCACAGTCGGGGAGGGATTCACCCCTCCACTTT

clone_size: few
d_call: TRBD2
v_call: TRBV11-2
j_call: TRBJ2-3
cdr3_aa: CASSLVPGGDTQYF
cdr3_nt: TGTGCCAGCAGCTTAGTACCGGGAGGAGATACGCAGTATTTT

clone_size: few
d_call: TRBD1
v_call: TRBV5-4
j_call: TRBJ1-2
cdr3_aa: CASRVGQGGGGYTF
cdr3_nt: TGTGCCAGCAGGGTGGGACAGGGTGGTGGCGGCTACACCTTC

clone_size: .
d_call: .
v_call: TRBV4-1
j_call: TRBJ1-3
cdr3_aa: CASSQGASGNTIYF
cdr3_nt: TGCGCCAGCAGCCAGGGGGCGTCTGGAAACACCATATATTTT

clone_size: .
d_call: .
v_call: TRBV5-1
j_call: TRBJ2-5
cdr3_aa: CASSLGGGAGQETQYF
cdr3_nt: TGCGCCAGCAGCTTGGGGGGGGGCGCGGGACAAGAGACCCAGTACTTC

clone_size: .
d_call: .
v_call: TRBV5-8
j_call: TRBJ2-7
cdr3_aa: CASSLPDGLIYEQYF
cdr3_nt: TGTGCCAGCAGCTTGCCCGACGGACTGATTTACGAGCAGTACTTC

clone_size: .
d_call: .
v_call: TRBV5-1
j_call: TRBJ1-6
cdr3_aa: CASSLGQDNSPLHF
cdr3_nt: TGCGCCAGCAGCTTGGGGCAGGATAATTCACCCCTCCACTTT

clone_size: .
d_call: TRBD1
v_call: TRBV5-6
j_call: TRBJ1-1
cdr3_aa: CASSLALQGRVSLGAFF
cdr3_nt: TGTGCCAGCAGCTTGGCCTTACAGGGGCGCGTGTCTCTGGGTGCTTTCTTT

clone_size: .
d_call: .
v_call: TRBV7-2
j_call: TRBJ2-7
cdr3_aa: CASSPPAGNEQYF
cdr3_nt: TGTGCCAGCAGCCCACCGGCGGGGAATGAGCAGTACTTC

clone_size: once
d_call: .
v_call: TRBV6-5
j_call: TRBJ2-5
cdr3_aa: CASSRSGQETQYF
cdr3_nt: TGTGCCAGCAGTCGGAGTGGCCAAGAGACCCAGTACTTC

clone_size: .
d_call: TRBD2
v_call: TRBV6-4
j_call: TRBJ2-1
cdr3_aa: CASSEVLLAGHNEQFF
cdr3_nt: TGTGCCAGCAGTGAAGTCCTACTAGCGGGCCACAATGAGCAGTTCTTC

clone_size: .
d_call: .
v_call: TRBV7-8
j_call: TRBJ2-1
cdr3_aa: CASSLFRGFGNEQFF
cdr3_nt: TGTGCCAGCAGCTTATTCCGGGGATTTGGCAATGAGCAGTTCTTC

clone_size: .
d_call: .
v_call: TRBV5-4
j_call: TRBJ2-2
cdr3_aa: CASSLDWSGELFF
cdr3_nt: TGTGCCAGCAGCTTGGATTGGTCCGGGGAGCTGTTTTTT

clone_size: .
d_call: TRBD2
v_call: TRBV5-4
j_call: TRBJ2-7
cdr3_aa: CASTPGLEGGEQYF
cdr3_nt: TGTGCCAGCACTCCGGGACTAGAGGGTGGCGAGCAGTACTTC

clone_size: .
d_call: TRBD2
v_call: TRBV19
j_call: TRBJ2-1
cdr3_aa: CASSPSRGDDNEQFF
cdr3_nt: TGTGCCAGTAGCCCATCGCGGGGGGACGACAATGAGCAGTTCTTC

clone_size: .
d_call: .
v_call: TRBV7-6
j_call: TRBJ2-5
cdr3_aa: CASSWADGGQETQYF
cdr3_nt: TGTGCCAGCAGCTGGGCCGATGGGGGACAAGAGACCCAGTACTTC

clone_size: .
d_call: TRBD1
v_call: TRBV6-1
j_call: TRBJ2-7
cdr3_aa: CASSRDREGYEQYF
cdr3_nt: TGTGCCAGCAGTCGGGACAGGGAAGGGTACGAGCAGTACTTC

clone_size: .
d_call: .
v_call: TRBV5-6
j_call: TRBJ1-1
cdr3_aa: CASSPLNRANTEAFF
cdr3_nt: TGTGCCAGCAGCCCTCTGAACAGGGCGAACACTGAAGCTTTCTTT

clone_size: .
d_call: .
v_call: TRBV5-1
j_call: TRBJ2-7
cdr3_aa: CASSLELADPPYEQYF
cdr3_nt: TGCGCCAGCAGCTTGGAGTTGGCGGACCCACCCTACGAGCAGTACTTC

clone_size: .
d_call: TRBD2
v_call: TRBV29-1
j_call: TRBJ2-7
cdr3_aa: CSVRGTSGSYEQYF
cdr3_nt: TGCAGCGTTAGGGGGACTAGCGGGTCCTACGAGCAGTACTTC

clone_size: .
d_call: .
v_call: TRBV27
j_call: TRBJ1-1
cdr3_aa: CASSLSRLNTEAFF
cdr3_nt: TGTGCCAGCAGTTTATCCAGGTTGAACACTGAAGCTTTCTTT

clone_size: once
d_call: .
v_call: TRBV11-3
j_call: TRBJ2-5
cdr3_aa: CASSSGSFGETQYF
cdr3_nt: TGTGCCAGCAGCTCGGGGAGCTTTGGGGAGACCCAGTACTTC

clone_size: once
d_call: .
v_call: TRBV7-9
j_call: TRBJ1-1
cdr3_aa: CASSLSHTSRNTEAFF
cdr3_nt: TGTGCCAGCAGCTTATCCCACACGTCACGGAACACTGAAGCTTTCTTT

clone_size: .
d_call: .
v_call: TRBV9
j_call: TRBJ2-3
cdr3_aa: CASSVVASYTDTQYF
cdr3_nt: TGTGCCAGCAGCGTAGTCGCCTCGTACACAGATACGCAGTATTTT

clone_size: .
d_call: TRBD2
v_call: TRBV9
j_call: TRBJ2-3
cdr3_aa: CASSNGLAGGDTQYF
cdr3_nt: TGTGCCAGCAGCAACGGACTAGCTGGAGGGGATACGCAGTATTTT

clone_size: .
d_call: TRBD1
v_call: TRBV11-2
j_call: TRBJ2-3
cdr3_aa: CASSTRGTGDRTDTQYF
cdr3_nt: TGTGCCAGCAGCACCCGCGGGACAGGGGACCGCACAGATACGCAGTATTTT

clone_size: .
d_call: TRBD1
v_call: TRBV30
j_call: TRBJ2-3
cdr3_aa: CATSTGGPPDTQYF
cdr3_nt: TGTGCCACCTCGACAGGGGGCCCCCCAGATACGCAGTATTTT

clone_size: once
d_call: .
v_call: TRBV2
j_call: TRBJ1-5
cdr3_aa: CASASGGNQPQHF
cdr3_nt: TGTGCCAGCGCTTCAGGGGGCAATCAGCCCCAGCATTTT

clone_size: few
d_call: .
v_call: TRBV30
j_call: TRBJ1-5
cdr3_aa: CAWSQDSNQPQHF
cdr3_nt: TGTGCCTGGAGTCAGGACAGCAATCAGCCCCAGCATTTT

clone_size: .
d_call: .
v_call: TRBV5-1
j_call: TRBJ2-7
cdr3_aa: CASSSGTDSYEQYF
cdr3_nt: TGCGCCAGCAGCTCGGGGACCGATTCCTACGAGCAGTACTTC

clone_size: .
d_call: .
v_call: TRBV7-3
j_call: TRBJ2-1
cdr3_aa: CASSFGSADNEQFF
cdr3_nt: TGTGCCAGCAGCTTCGGTAGCGCGGACAATGAGCAGTTCTTC

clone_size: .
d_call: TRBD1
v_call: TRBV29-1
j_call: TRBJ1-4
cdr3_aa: CSVQGKGTAAEKLFF
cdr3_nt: TGCAGCGTTCAGGGGAAAGGGACAGCGGCTGAAAAACTGTTTTTT